These T cell receptor beta chains were read from a single sample in a study of T-cell memory formation after mild COVID-19. TCRdb itself ran the 5' RACE reads through MiXCR, one entry per CDR3 protein. In the table there are about 340,000 distinct CDR3 sequences, roughly 21% of which are singletons. The sequencing sample was made of PBMCs or a T cell subset sorted from them (not recorded which). The receptors here all came from an adult woman who had mild COVID-19 (a few samples of this study predate the infection). Cell type and time point are not known. CDR3s include the opening cysteine and the closing phenylalanine or tryptophan. The D gene is left open where the match is weak. Rows may omit the clone size; those that give it use once, few, many or a size class.

d_call: TRBD1; v_call: TRBV2; j_call: TRBJ2-1; clone_size: few; cdr3_aa: CASSETGGGSYNEQFF; cdr3_nt: TGTGCCAGCAGTGAAACAGGGGGAGGCTCCTACAATGAGCAGTTCTTC
d_call: .; v_call: TRBV29-1; j_call: TRBJ2-1; clone_size: few; cdr3_aa: CSVGPANSYNEQFF; cdr3_nt: TGCAGCGTTGGGCCAGCCAACTCCTACAATGAGCAGTTCTTC
d_call: .; v_call: TRBV12-3/TRBV12-4; j_call: TRBJ1-2; clone_size: .; cdr3_aa: CASSLSQSHQSGGYTF; cdr3_nt: TGTGCCAGCAGTTTATCCCAATCGCACCAGTCGGGTGGCTACACCTTC
d_call: .; v_call: TRBV3-1; j_call: TRBJ2-1; clone_size: few; cdr3_aa: CASSQEGTPLQNEQFF; cdr3_nt: TGTGCCAGCAGCCAAGAAGGGACCCCCCTACAGAATGAGCAGTTCTTC
d_call: TRBD1; v_call: TRBV6-1; j_call: TRBJ1-2; clone_size: .; cdr3_aa: CASSESQGVPSNYGYTF; cdr3_nt: TGTGCCAGCAGTGAGTCGCAGGGGGTGCCCTCTAACTATGGCTACACCTTC
d_call: .; v_call: TRBV5-5; j_call: TRBJ1-1; clone_size: few; cdr3_aa: CASSYREYTEAFF; cdr3_nt: TGTGCCAGCAGTTACAGGGAGTACACTGAAGCTTTCTTT
d_call: .; v_call: TRBV9; j_call: TRBJ2-5; clone_size: few; cdr3_aa: CASSPRLGQETQYF; cdr3_nt: TGTGCCAGCAGCCCTCGACTGGGCCAGGAGACCCAGTACTTC
d_call: .; v_call: TRBV9; j_call: TRBJ2-1; clone_size: .; cdr3_aa: CASSVEVAYNEQFF; cdr3_nt: TGTGCCAGCAGCGTAGAGGTAGCCTACAATGAGCAGTTCTTC
d_call: .; v_call: TRBV5-1; j_call: TRBJ2-1; clone_size: .; cdr3_aa: CASSSLSGDRPNNEQFF; cdr3_nt: TGCGCCAGCAGCTCCTTATCGGGAGACAGGCCGAACAATGAGCAGTTCTTC
d_call: .; v_call: TRBV6-5; j_call: TRBJ1-4; clone_size: few; cdr3_aa: CASSRPDEKLFF; cdr3_nt: TGTGCCAGCAGTCGTCCGGATGAAAAACTGTTTTTT
d_call: .; v_call: TRBV29-1; j_call: TRBJ2-1; clone_size: few; cdr3_aa: CSVGKGAYNEQFF; cdr3_nt: TGCAGCGTTGGTAAGGGAGCCTACAATGAGCAGTTCTTC
d_call: .; v_call: TRBV3-1; j_call: TRBJ2-3; clone_size: .; cdr3_aa: CASSQQGYTQYF; cdr3_nt: TGTGCCAGCAGCCAACAAGGATATACGCAGTATTTT
d_call: TRBD1; v_call: TRBV12-3/TRBV12-4; j_call: TRBJ2-1; clone_size: few; cdr3_aa: CASSPSGGRNEQFF; cdr3_nt: TGTGCCAGCAGTCCATCAGGGGGAAGGAATGAGCAGTTCTTC
d_call: .; v_call: TRBV20-1; j_call: TRBJ2-3; clone_size: .; cdr3_aa: CSARPGFTDTQYF; cdr3_nt: TGCAGTGCTAGACCCGGTTTCACAGATACGCAGTATTTT
d_call: .; v_call: TRBV30; j_call: TRBJ1-5; clone_size: .; cdr3_aa: CAWSEQGGQPQHF; cdr3_nt: TGTGCCTGGAGTGAACAGGGCGGGCAGCCCCAGCATTTT
d_call: .; v_call: TRBV2; j_call: TRBJ1-1; clone_size: .; cdr3_aa: CASSERGGIKTEAFF; cdr3_nt: TGTGCCAGCAGTGAAAGAGGAGGCATCAAGACTGAAGCTTTCTTT
d_call: .; v_call: TRBV21-1; j_call: TRBJ1-6; clone_size: .; cdr3_aa: CARKEQGNSPLHF; cdr3_nt: TGTGCCAGAAAAGAACAGGGGAATTCACCCCTCCACTTT
d_call: .; v_call: TRBV20-1; j_call: TRBJ2-2; clone_size: .; cdr3_aa: CSAEDTSSPGELFF; cdr3_nt: TGCAGTGCTGAGGACACGAGCAGTCCCGGGGAGCTGTTTTTT
d_call: TRBD2; v_call: TRBV20-1; j_call: TRBJ2-5; clone_size: .; cdr3_aa: CSATRGGLGGTQYF; cdr3_nt: TGCAGTGCTACCCGGGGGGGACTAGGAGGGACCCAGTACTTC
d_call: .; v_call: TRBV7-8; j_call: TRBJ1-4; clone_size: many; cdr3_aa: CASSSGLRGEKLFF; cdr3_nt: TGTGCCAGCAGCTCGGGCCTCAGGGGTGAAAAACTGTTTTTT
d_call: .; v_call: TRBV5-4; j_call: TRBJ2-1; clone_size: .; cdr3_aa: CASAGPGSYNEQFF; cdr3_nt: TGTGCCAGCGCGGGCCCGGGGTCCTACAATGAGCAGTTCTTC
d_call: TRBD1; v_call: TRBV7-9; j_call: TRBJ1-6; clone_size: .; cdr3_aa: CASSLATGTLHF; cdr3_nt: TGTGCCAGCAGCTTGGCGACAGGGACCCTCCACTTT
d_call: .; v_call: TRBV20-1; j_call: TRBJ1-2; clone_size: few; cdr3_aa: CSARDQGSGRTWGYTF; cdr3_nt: TGCAGTGCTAGAGATCAGGGGTCGGGGAGGACTTGGGGCTACACCTTC
d_call: .; v_call: TRBV4-3; j_call: TRBJ2-3; clone_size: .; cdr3_aa: CASSHGLGATDTQYF; cdr3_nt: TGCGCCAGCAGCCACGGTCTTGGGGCCACAGATACGCAGTATTTT
d_call: .; v_call: TRBV4-3; j_call: TRBJ2-3; clone_size: .; cdr3_aa: CASSKNLGEYTQYF; cdr3_nt: TGCGCCAGCAGCAAAAACCTGGGAGAGTATACGCAGTATTTT
d_call: .; v_call: TRBV18; j_call: TRBJ2-1; clone_size: once; cdr3_aa: CASSPAGRVLRDEQFF; cdr3_nt: TGTGCCAGCTCACCGGCGGGCAGGGTTCTCCGCGATGAGCAGTTCTTC
d_call: TRBD2; v_call: TRBV7-9; j_call: TRBJ2-7; clone_size: many; cdr3_aa: CASSLSGKSYEQYF; cdr3_nt: TGTGCCAGCAGCTTAAGCGGGAAATCCTACGAGCAGTACTTC
d_call: TRBD1; v_call: TRBV5-1; j_call: TRBJ2-5; clone_size: .; cdr3_aa: CASSLVMDRPQETQYF; cdr3_nt: TGCGCCAGCAGCTTGGTTATGGACAGGCCCCAAGAGACCCAGTACTTC
d_call: TRBD1; v_call: TRBV6-5; j_call: TRBJ1-5; clone_size: once; cdr3_aa: CASSDWAGGNPQHF; cdr3_nt: TGTGCCAGCAGCGATTGGGCAGGGGGTAACCCCCAGCATTTT
d_call: TRBD1; v_call: TRBV12-3/TRBV12-4; j_call: TRBJ2-3; clone_size: .; cdr3_aa: CASSLWGQGSDTQYF; cdr3_nt: TGTGCCAGCAGTTTATGGGGACAGGGATCAGATACGCAGTATTTT
d_call: .; v_call: TRBV2; j_call: TRBJ1-1; clone_size: .; cdr3_aa: CASNSRTPGTEAFF; cdr3_nt: TGTGCCAGCAATTCCCGGACTCCGGGAACTGAAGCTTTCTTT
d_call: TRBD2; v_call: TRBV12-3/TRBV12-4; j_call: TRBJ2-3; clone_size: .; cdr3_aa: CASSPNTPEREGVSTDTQYF; cdr3_nt: TGTGCCAGCAGTCCAAATACTCCAGAGCGGGAGGGCGTTAGCACAGATACGCAGTATTTT
d_call: .; v_call: TRBV25-1; j_call: TRBJ1-5; clone_size: .; cdr3_aa: CASSGGNQPQHF; cdr3_nt: TGTGCCAGCAGTGGAGGGAATCAGCCCCAGCATTTT
d_call: TRBD1; v_call: TRBV7-9; j_call: TRBJ2-2; clone_size: .; cdr3_aa: CASSPTLSTGVRTGELFF; cdr3_nt: TGTGCCAGCAGCCCCACCCTTTCGACAGGGGTTCGCACCGGGGAGCTGTTTTTT
d_call: .; v_call: TRBV6-6; j_call: TRBJ1-6; clone_size: few; cdr3_aa: CASSYLKTGYNSPLHF; cdr3_nt: TGTGCCAGCAGTTATCTAAAGACAGGTTATAATTCACCCCTCCACTTT
d_call: TRBD2; v_call: TRBV6-1; j_call: TRBJ2-7; clone_size: once; cdr3_aa: CASSGASGRKYYEQYF; cdr3_nt: TGTGCCAGCAGTGGAGCTAGCGGCCGTAAGTACTACGAGCAGTACTTC
d_call: TRBD1; v_call: TRBV6-6; j_call: TRBJ1-6; clone_size: few; cdr3_aa: CASSSRGINSPLHF; cdr3_nt: TGTGCCAGCAGCTCCAGGGGGATCAATTCACCCCTCCACTTT